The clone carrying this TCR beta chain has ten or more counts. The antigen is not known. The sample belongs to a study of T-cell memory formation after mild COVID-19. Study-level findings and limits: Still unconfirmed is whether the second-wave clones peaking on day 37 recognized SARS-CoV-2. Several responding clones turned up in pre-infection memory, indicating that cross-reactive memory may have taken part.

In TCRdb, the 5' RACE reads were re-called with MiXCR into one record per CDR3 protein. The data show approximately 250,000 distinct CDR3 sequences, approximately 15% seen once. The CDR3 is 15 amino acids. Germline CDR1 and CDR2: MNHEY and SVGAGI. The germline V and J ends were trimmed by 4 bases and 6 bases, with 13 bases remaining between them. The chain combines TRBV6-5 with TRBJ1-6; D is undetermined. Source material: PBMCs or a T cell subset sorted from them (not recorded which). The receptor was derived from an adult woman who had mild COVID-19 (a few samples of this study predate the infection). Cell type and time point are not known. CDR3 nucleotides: TGTGCCAGCAGTTCCCGACCTGCACGTAATTCACCCCTCCACTTT. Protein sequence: CASSSRPARNSPLHF.